The T cell receptor (beta chain) under discussion was sequenced for a study of blood T cell repertoires in COVID-19. Turning to the study itself: The samples span acute and convalescent COVID-19 from the United States, Italy and Spain. Sources were T cells, B-cell-depleted T cells, or PBMCs; the material itself was cDNA or gDNA.

Per the original methods: Estimation of nucleated cell counts relied on the amplification of reference gene primers. Generated by immunoSEQ multiplex PCR, the TCRdb table keeps only in-frame clones and is missing some. V and J calls and clone size are as listed in that table; D and trimming were resolved from the DNA. The sample contains 59,000 or so clones, about 70% of which appear only once. Only one count was recorded for this clone. The CDR3 length is 14 residues. V was clipped by 5 bases and J by 6 bases, with 14 bases between them. Germline V gene data show CDR1 as LNHDA and CDR2 as SQIVND (reference sequence).

Sequencing input: peripheral blood. The sequence came from a woman aged 45-65 years with active or convalescent COVID-19. The V and J genes are TRBV19 and TRBJ1-5; D call uncertain. This CDR3 reads CASSRSRFGQPQHF. In nucleotides, the CDR3 is TGTGCCAGTAGTCGAAGCAGGTTCGGTCAGCCCCAGCATTTT.